This is a list of T cell receptor beta chains from one sample in a study of blood T cell repertoires in COVID-19. Profiling relied on immunoSEQ multiplex PCR, and the TCRdb table lists in-frame clones only, not all of them. The table shows about 75,000 clones, with less than 85% occurring only once. Sequenced sample: peripheral blood. These receptors all stem from a woman older than 75 with active or convalescent COVID-19. Each CDR3 is given with its conserved first and last residue.

length: 14
V: TRBV9
J: TRBJ1-4
CDR3: CASSATGANEKLFF

length: 14
V: TRBV7-2
J: TRBJ1-5
CDR3: CASSSSTADQPQHF

length: 18
V: TRBV3-1/TRBV3-2
J: TRBJ2-3
CDR3: CASSRGLAGGRVKDTQYF

length: 16
V: TRBV23-1
J: TRBJ1-1
CDR3: CASSQRGGAMDTEAFF

length: 15
V: TRBV5-1
J: TRBJ2-6
CDR3: CASTIDTSGANVLTF

length: 13
V: TRBV6-2/TRBV6-3
J: TRBJ1-2
CDR3: CASSRRGNYGYTF

length: 15
V: TRBV5-4
J: TRBJ1-1
CDR3: CASSLGPGGITEAFF

length: 10
V: TRBV29-1
J: TRBJ2-7
CDR3: CSVGEGEQYF

length: 15
V: TRBV27
J: TRBJ2-1
CDR3: CASSLRGSSYNEQFF

length: 15
V: TRBV5-5
J: TRBJ2-6
CDR3: CASSLSPSGANVLTF

length: 13
V: TRBV15
J: TRBJ2-2
CDR3: CATSNRGGGELFF

length: 14
V: TRBV27
J: TRBJ2-7
CDR3: CASSDLAVSYEQYF

length: 17
V: TRBV5-1
J: TRBJ1-4
CDR3: CASSLARGGRANEKLFF

length: 16
V: TRBV6-2/TRBV6-3
J: TRBJ2-3
CDR3: CASSSRWASGRDTQYF

length: 14
V: TRBV24-1
J: TRBJ1-2
CDR3: CATSDPRMVYGYTF

length: 14
V: TRBV18
J: TRBJ1-4
CDR3: CASSRPGINEKLFF

length: 13
V: TRBV6-5
J: TRBJ1-2
CDR3: CASSRDRGGGYTF

length: 17
V: TRBV27
J: TRBJ1-3
CDR3: CASSFPGQKISGNTIYF

length: 15
V: TRBV7-9
J: TRBJ2-2
CDR3: CASSSRDSVTGELFF

length: 16
V: TRBV9
J: TRBJ1-2
CDR3: CASSIRSTGREIGYTF

length: 14
V: TRBV18
J: TRBJ1-2
CDR3: CASSPDGDPYGYTF

length: 16
V: TRBV4-3
J: TRBJ2-2
CDR3: CASSQDTGGRTGELFF

length: 17
V: TRBV13
J: TRBJ2-4
CDR3: CASRLNRKGLAKNIQYF

length: 19
V: TRBV19
J: TRBJ1-5
CDR3: CASRTQGTGGVNSNQPQHF

length: 16
V: TRBV5-6
J: TRBJ2-7
CDR3: CASSLEWAGRTYEQYF

length: 19
V: TRBV28
J: TRBJ2-3
CDR3: CASSLSGTSGAPSTDTQYF

length: 14
V: TRBV10-3
J: TRBJ2-3
CDR3: CAIRGSGSTDTQYF